This T cell receptor beta chain derives from a study of blood T cells in healthy people across ages. A second PCR of 7 to 11 cycles used a sample-barcoded 5' primer and a J-beta primer mix. TCRdb independently ran MiXCR on the 5' RACE reads; one entry per CDR3 protein. The repertoire holds almost 1 million distinct CDR3 sequences, with just over 50% as singletons. In terms of origin and age, donors were healthy Caucasian individuals from Russia aged roughly 6 to 90. The TCR comes from a woman aged 55-70 years in good health. The sequencing input was blood.

Here the CDR3 DNA reads TGTGCCAGCAGGACAGGAACTAGCAATGGCGAGCAGTACTTC. It yields the protein CASRTGTSNGEQYF. V usage is TRBV28 and J usage is TRBJ2-7; tentatively, D is TRBD1 or TRBD2 (6 bases each). From germline, CDR1 is MDHEN and CDR2 SYDVKM. V was pared by 6 bases and J by 6 bases, with 18 bases between. This CDR3 comprises 14 residues. The full variable domain, with the rest looked up from reference TRBV28 and TRBJ2-7, is DVKVTQSSRYLVKRTGEKVFLECVQDMDHENMFWYRQDPGLGLRLIYFSYDVKMKEKGDIPEGYSVSREKKERFSLILESASTNQTSMYLCASRTGTSNGEQYFGPGTRLTVT.